This T cell receptor beta chain was retrieved from a study of cytomegalovirus exposure and HLA in healthy donors. V lost 6 bases to trimming and J lost 6 bases; unmatched junction nucleotides: 4. The CDR3 runs 13 residues. CDR1 MNHEY and CDR2 SMNVEV come from the germline V gene (reference sequence). Amplification used 60 Vbeta primers and 13 Jbeta primers. Produced via immunoSEQ multiplex PCR; TCRdb's table is partial and in-frame only. Found here are 40,000 to 65,000 clones; the top ten clones hold roughly a quarter. V and J are TRBV27 and TRBJ1-4; 7 nucleotides line up with TRBD1. This TCR was sampled from a man aged 40-50 years in good health and CMV-seropositive. The sequenced sample was PBMCs. The CDR3 reads CASRAGGYEKLFF. The CDR3 DNA reads as TGTGCCAGCAGGGCAGGGGGATATGAAAAACTGTTTTTT.